The following is a T cell receptor beta chain sequence with its context. The source of the sample is a study of T-cell memory formation after mild COVID-19. TCRdb called the 5' RACE reads again in MiXCR, with one record for every CDR3 protein. The table includes approximately 300,000 distinct CDR3 sequences, approximately 15% detected once. The CDR3 covers 13 residues. Germline V gives CDR1 DFQATT, CDR2 SNEGSKA (reference sequence). V was shortened by 5 bases and J by 4 bases, with 15 bases between the two germline ends. J is TRBJ2-7 and V is TRBV20-1; D perhaps matches TRBD1 (7 bases). The material sequenced was PBMCs or a T cell subset sorted from them (not recorded which). This receptor was obtained from a man aged 18 to 30 who had mild COVID-19 (a few samples of this study predate the infection). Cell type and time point are not known. The CDR3 sequence is CSAASGGWYEQYF. In DNA, the CDR3 is TGCAGTGCTGCCTCAGGGGGGTGGTACGAGCAGTACTTC.